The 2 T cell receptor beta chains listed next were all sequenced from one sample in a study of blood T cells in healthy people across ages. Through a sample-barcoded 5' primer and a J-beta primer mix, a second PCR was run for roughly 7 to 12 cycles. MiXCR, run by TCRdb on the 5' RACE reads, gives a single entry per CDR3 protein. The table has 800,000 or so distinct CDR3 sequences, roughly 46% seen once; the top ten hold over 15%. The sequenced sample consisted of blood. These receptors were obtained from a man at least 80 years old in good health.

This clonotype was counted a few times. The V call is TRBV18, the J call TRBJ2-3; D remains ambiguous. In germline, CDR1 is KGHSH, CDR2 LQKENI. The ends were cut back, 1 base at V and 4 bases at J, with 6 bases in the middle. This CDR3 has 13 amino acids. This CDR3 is CASSPLRADTQYF. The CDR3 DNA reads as TGTGCCAGCTCACCACTTCGGGCAGATACGCAGTATTTT.

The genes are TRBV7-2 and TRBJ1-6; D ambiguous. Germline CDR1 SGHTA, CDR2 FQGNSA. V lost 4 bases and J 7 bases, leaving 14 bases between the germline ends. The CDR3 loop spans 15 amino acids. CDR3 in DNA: TGTGCCAGCAGCTGGAAAGGGTTGGGCAATTCACCCCTCCACTTT. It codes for CASSWKGLGNSPLHF.